The rows below give T cell receptor beta chains drawn from one sample of a study of T cells in Graves' hyperthyroidism and ophthalmopathy. TCRdb reprocessed the multiplex PCR reads with MiXCR, giving one entry per CDR3 protein. This table holds under 350,000 distinct CDR3 sequences, around a fifth found once. The specimen was blood. The receptors originated from a woman aged 45 to 65 with Graves' hyperthyroidism. The CDR3 runs from the conserved cysteine through the conserved F or W. D genes are given only for firm matches. Clone size appears in some rows only: once, few, many, or a class for an expanded clone.

J: TRBJ1-5; size: .; D: .; V: TRBV4-1; DNA: TGCGCCAGCAGCCAAGGTATAGGGGCAATCAATCAGCCCCAGCATTTT; CDR3: CASSQGIGAINQPQHF
J: TRBJ2-5; size: many; D: TRBD2; V: TRBV2; DNA: TGTGCCAGCAGTGAAACTAGCGGGAGAGAGACCCAGTACTTC; CDR3: CASSETSGRETQYF
J: TRBJ2-4; size: many; D: .; V: TRBV12-3/TRBV12-4; DNA: TGTGCCAGCAGTTCCGCTCCTAAAGGGGGAAACATTCAGTACTTC; CDR3: CASSSAPKGGNIQYF
J: TRBJ1-5; size: many; D: TRBD1; V: TRBV27; DNA: TGTGCCAGCAGTCCGACATGGGACAGTCATCAGCCCCAGCATTTT; CDR3: CASSPTWDSHQPQHF
J: TRBJ1-2; size: .; D: .; V: TRBV5-6; DNA: TGTGCCGGCAGCTTGTACTACAGGGATCACTATGGCTACACCTTC; CDR3: CAGSLYYRDHYGYTF
J: TRBJ2-5; size: many; D: TRBD1; V: TRBV18; DNA: TGTGCCAGCTCACCGCCCGGGACAGTCCAAGAGACCCAGTACTTC; CDR3: CASSPPGTVQETQYF
J: TRBJ1-5; size: many; D: .; V: TRBV6-1; DNA: TGTGCCAGCAGTACATTTACAAATCAGCCCCAGCATTTT; CDR3: CASSTFTNQPQHF
J: TRBJ2-2; size: many; D: TRBD2; V: TRBV30; DNA: TGTGCCTTCTCGGGACTAGCGGACACCGGGGAGCTGTTTTTT; CDR3: CAFSGLADTGELFF
J: TRBJ2-7; size: .; D: TRBD1; V: TRBV6-2/TRBV6-3; DNA: TGTGCCAGCAGTTACTCTGGGACAGGGGCCCACGAGCAGTACTTC; CDR3: CASSYSGTGAHEQYF
J: TRBJ2-1; size: few; D: TRBD1; V: TRBV7-3; DNA: TGTGCCAGCCAGGCAGGGGGCTTGCATGAGCAGTTCTTC; CDR3: CASQAGGLHEQFF
J: TRBJ2-7; size: many; D: TRBD1; V: TRBV11-3; DNA: TGTGCCAGCAGCCTCAATCCGGGACAGGGCTACGAGCAGTACTTC; CDR3: CASSLNPGQGYEQYF
J: TRBJ1-2; size: few; D: TRBD1; V: TRBV5-6; DNA: TGTGCCAGCAGCTTGATGACAGGGATAGTGGACTATGGCTACACCTTC; CDR3: CASSLMTGIVDYGYTF
J: TRBJ2-7; size: many; D: .; V: TRBV7-3; DNA: TGTGCCAGCAGCTCTAAGGGCCTAGTCAACGACGAGCAGTACTTC; CDR3: CASSSKGLVNDEQYF
J: TRBJ1-3; size: .; D: .; V: TRBV3-1; DNA: TGTGCCAGCAGCCAAGGGGGCGGGTATGGAAACACCATATATTTT; CDR3: CASSQGGGYGNTIYF
J: TRBJ2-7; size: .; D: TRBD1; V: TRBV12-3/TRBV12-4; DNA: TGTGCCAGCACGGCAGGGAACAGGGGGTCATCTGGGGAGCAGTACTTC; CDR3: CASTAGNRGSSGEQYF
J: TRBJ2-3; size: many; D: .; V: TRBV12-3/TRBV12-4; DNA: TGTGCCAGCAGTCCTTTGCGGAACACAGATACGCAGTATTTT; CDR3: CASSPLRNTDTQYF
J: TRBJ2-7; size: many; D: TRBD1; V: TRBV20-1; DNA: TGCAGTGCTAGTTTACCGGGACAGGGGACCTACGAGCAGTACTTC; CDR3: CSASLPGQGTYEQYF
J: TRBJ2-1; size: few; D: .; V: TRBV7-2; DNA: TGTGCCAGCAGCCGGAGACCCGCCGGTATCTACAATGAGCAGTTCTTC; CDR3: CASSRRPAGIYNEQFF
J: TRBJ2-5; size: many; D: .; V: TRBV6-1; DNA: TGTGCCAGCAGTGAAGCGCTTCAGGTTAATCAAGAGTACTTC; CDR3: CASSEALQVNQEYF
J: TRBJ2-7; size: .; D: .; V: TRBV12-3/TRBV12-4; DNA: TGTGCCAGCAGTCCGGGACGCATCTCCTACGAGCAGTACTTC; CDR3: CASSPGRISYEQYF
J: TRBJ1-2; size: .; D: .; V: TRBV4-2; DNA: TGTGCCAGCACCCCCGGGGGCGGGTATTATGGCTACACCTTC; CDR3: CASTPGGGYYGYTF
J: TRBJ2-1; size: few; D: TRBD2; V: TRBV5-1; DNA: TGCGCCAGCAGCACCCGGCGGGGGGATTCCAATGAGCAGTTCTTC; CDR3: CASSTRRGDSNEQFF
J: TRBJ2-1; size: many; D: TRBD2; V: TRBV11-3; DNA: TGTGCCAGCAGCCCCTCGACTAGCGCCTATGAGCAGTTCTTC; CDR3: CASSPSTSAYEQFF
J: TRBJ2-3; size: few; D: TRBD2; V: TRBV20-1; DNA: TGCAGTGCTAGCCGGCTAGCGGGCACAGATACGCAGTATTTT; CDR3: CSASRLAGTDTQYF
J: TRBJ2-1; size: many; D: TRBD2; V: TRBV27; DNA: TGTGCCAGCAGTTCCGTAGCGGGAGGTATCAATGAGCAGTTCTTC; CDR3: CASSSVAGGINEQFF
J: TRBJ2-2; size: many; D: .; V: TRBV6-1; DNA: TGTGCCAGCAGCTCAATTCACACCGGGGAGCTGTTTTTT; CDR3: CASSSIHTGELFF
J: TRBJ1-1; size: once; D: .; V: TRBV20-1; DNA: TGCAGTGCTAGAGACACGCCCGGAATAGATGCTTTCTTT; CDR3: CSARDTPGIDAFF
J: TRBJ1-5; size: .; D: .; V: TRBV7-8; DNA: TGTGCCAGCAGCCGTGCGGCAGTCGTTAGGCAGCCCCAGCATTTT; CDR3: CASSRAAVVRQPQHF
J: TRBJ2-5; size: .; D: TRBD2; V: TRBV20-1; DNA: TGCAGTGCTACGTCGGAGGGACTAGCGGGGCAAGAGACCCAGTACTTC; CDR3: CSATSEGLAGQETQYF
J: TRBJ2-7; size: many; D: .; V: TRBV6-6; DNA: TGTGCCAGCAGTTACTCGATGTGGAGGGCCGGCGAGCAGTACTTC; CDR3: CASSYSMWRAGEQYF
J: TRBJ2-2; size: few; D: TRBD2; V: TRBV3-1; DNA: TGTGCCAGCAGCCTTCCGGGACTAGCGGGACATACCGGGGAGCTGGTTTTT; CDR3: CASSLPGLAGHTGELVF
J: TRBJ2-1; size: many; D: TRBD2; V: TRBV7-8; DNA: TGTGCCAGCAGCTTTAGCGGGACCCCGGGGAATGAGCAGTTCTTC; CDR3: CASSFSGTPGNEQFF
J: TRBJ2-7; size: .; D: .; V: TRBV2; DNA: TGTGCCAGCAGGCAAGAGTGGGCGGAGTACGAGCAGTACTTC; CDR3: CASRQEWAEYEQYF
J: TRBJ2-3; size: many; D: .; V: TRBV28; DNA: TGTGCCAGCAGGGAGAACGGGAGAAGCACAGATACGCAGTATTTT; CDR3: CASRENGRSTDTQYF
J: TRBJ2-1; size: few; D: TRBD2; V: TRBV20-1; DNA: TGCAGTGCTAGGAATAGCGGGGGGTCTTCCTACAATGAGCAGTTCTTC; CDR3: CSARNSGGSSYNEQFF
J: TRBJ2-7; size: .; D: .; V: TRBV3-1; DNA: TGTGCCAGCAGCCAAGCTCCGGGACGGCAATACGAGCAGTACTTC; CDR3: CASSQAPGRQYEQYF
J: TRBJ1-5; size: .; D: .; V: TRBV2; DNA: TGTGCCAGCAGTGAAATGGGGGCGTTCTATAGCAATCAGCCCCAGCATTTT; CDR3: CASSEMGAFYSNQPQHF
J: TRBJ2-7; size: .; D: .; V: TRBV2; DNA: TGTGCCAGCAGCTTAGTAACAGCTTCCGAGCAGTACTTC; CDR3: CASSLVTASEQYF
J: TRBJ2-7; size: few; D: .; V: TRBV18; DNA: TGTGCCAGCTCACCGGGGCAGCCGGTTAACGAGCAGTACTTC; CDR3: CASSPGQPVNEQYF
J: TRBJ1-1; size: many; D: .; V: TRBV18; DNA: TGTGCCAGCTCATCCATTTTCGAGTCAAGAAACACTGAAGCTTTCTTT; CDR3: CASSSIFESRNTEAFF
J: TRBJ2-1; size: .; D: .; V: TRBV12-5; DNA: TGTGCTAGTGGTTCGTCCATTAGTGCGGGGCTTTACAATGAGCAGTTCTTC; CDR3: CASGSSISAGLYNEQFF
J: TRBJ1-4; size: .; D: .; V: TRBV6-1; DNA: TGTGCCTCACGATACGAGCACGCAACTAATGAAAAACTGTTTTTT; CDR3: CASRYEHATNEKLFF
J: TRBJ1-5; size: .; D: .; V: TRBV30; DNA: TGTGCCTGGAGTGACCGCAATCAGCCCCAGCATTTT; CDR3: CAWSDRNQPQHF
J: TRBJ1-1; size: many; D: .; V: TRBV2; DNA: TGTGCCAGCAGGAGCACTGAAGCTTTCTTT; CDR3: CASRSTEAFF
J: TRBJ2-3; size: many; D: .; V: TRBV18; DNA: TGTGCCAGCTCACCAGGGCCGATCGATACGCAGTATTTT; CDR3: CASSPGPIDTQYF
J: TRBJ2-3; size: many; D: TRBD2; V: TRBV5-6; DNA: TGTGCCAGCAGCTTACTCGGGGGTAGCGGGAGCCGTAGAGATACGCAGTATTTT; CDR3: CASSLLGGSGSRRDTQYF
J: TRBJ2-5; size: few; D: .; V: TRBV5-6; DNA: TGTGCCAGCAGCCACCAGGTGGCCCCAGAGACCCAGTACTTC; CDR3: CASSHQVAPETQYF
J: TRBJ2-4; size: many; D: .; V: TRBV2; DNA: TGTGCCAGCCGGCAGCACCTAGCCAAAAACATTCAGTACTTC; CDR3: CASRQHLAKNIQYF
J: TRBJ1-2; size: .; D: TRBD1; V: TRBV3-1; DNA: TGTGCCAGCAGCCTTTCTCAGGGGGCGCGGGGCTACACCTTC; CDR3: CASSLSQGARGYTF
J: TRBJ2-2; size: .; D: TRBD1; V: TRBV28; DNA: TGTGCCAGCAGTGCTAACATTCGACAGGGGATCAAAACCGGGGAGCTGTTTTTT; CDR3: CASSANIRQGIKTGELFF
J: TRBJ1-1; size: many; D: TRBD1; V: TRBV6-1; DNA: TGTGCCAGCAGTCCCGGGACAGGGATAGCTTTCTTT; CDR3: CASSPGTGIAFF
J: TRBJ2-7; size: .; D: .; V: TRBV29-1; DNA: TGCAGCGTTGAGGCCTATAACTCCTACGAGCAGTACTTC; CDR3: CSVEAYNSYEQYF
J: TRBJ2-6; size: many; D: TRBD1; V: TRBV11-2; DNA: TGTGCCAGCCGAGATGTCAGGGGGTTGAGCTCTGGGGCCAACGTCCTGACTTTC; CDR3: CASRDVRGLSSGANVLTF
J: TRBJ2-7; size: .; D: .; V: TRBV30; DNA: TGTGCCTGGCCGTTGGCAGGGGCCTCCTACGAGCAGTACTTC; CDR3: CAWPLAGASYEQYF
J: TRBJ2-1; size: many; D: TRBD2; V: TRBV7-8; DNA: TGTGCCAGCAGCCCTCCGTTTGCGGGAGGGCCACGGGAGCAGTTCTTC; CDR3: CASSPPFAGGPREQFF
J: TRBJ1-6; size: .; D: TRBD1; V: TRBV6-5; DNA: TGTGCCAGCAGTTACGGGACAGGGGTGAATTCACCCCTCCACTTT; CDR3: CASSYGTGVNSPLHF
J: TRBJ2-3; size: once; D: TRBD2; V: TRBV24-1; DNA: TGTGCCACCAGTGATTTCAGATTAGCGGGGTCCACAGATACGCAGTATTTT; CDR3: CATSDFRLAGSTDTQYF
J: TRBJ2-1; size: many; D: .; V: TRBV12-3/TRBV12-4; DNA: TGTGCCAGCAGTAACATAGCGGAGGAAGAGCAGTTCTTC; CDR3: CASSNIAEEEQFF
J: TRBJ2-2; size: many; D: .; V: TRBV6-5; DNA: TGTGCCAGCAGTTACGTCAGGGCCGGGGACGGGGAGCTGTTTTTT; CDR3: CASSYVRAGDGELFF